The 17 T cell receptor beta chains below were found in one sample sequenced in a study of T cell responses to AZD1222 COVID-19 vaccine. The protocol was immunoSEQ multiplex PCR, while the TCRdb copy is restricted to in-frame clones and leaves out a portion. The sample carries approximately 100,000 clones, about nine tenths recorded once. The material was peripheral blood, obtained on day 0 of AZD1222 vaccination. The receptors were gathered from an adult in good health.

This chain joins TRBV12-3 or TRBV12-4 and TRBJ2-3; no reliable D call. The CDR3 runs to 13 residues. V was clipped by 4 bases and J by 6 bases, with 11 bases between them. The DNA for the CDR3 is TGTGCCAGCAGTTCGCCGATGAGGGATACGCAGTATTTT. It codes for CASSSPMRDTQYF.

V is TRBV19 and J is TRBJ1-1, with a possible D match to TRBD1 (6 bases). The length of the CDR3 is 16 residues. V lost 4 bases to trimming and J lost 1 base, with 16 bases between them. Germline V CDR1 and CDR2: LNHDA, SQIVND (reference sequence). For the CDR3, the DNA is TGTGCCAGTAGTACCCGAGGGGGGAGGAAGAACACTGAAGCTTTCTTT. As protein: CASSTRGGRKNTEAFF.

The chain employs TRBV29-1 and TRBJ1-2, with 10 bases aligning to TRBD1. The junction had 4 bases not matched to a gene; V was cut back by 4 bases and J by 2 bases. This CDR3 region has 14 residues. Germline CDR1 SQVTM, CDR2 ANQGSEA. The CDR3 DNA reads TGCAGCGTTGGCACGGGACAGGGGAACTATGGCTACACCTTC. Amino acid sequence: CSVGTGQGNYGYTF.

V and J are TRBV5-1 and TRBJ2-1; D call uncertain. This CDR3 comprises 14 residues. V was trimmed by 6 bases and J by 4 bases, leaving 14 bases between them. Germline loops: CDR1 SGHRS, CDR2 YFSETQ. The CDR3 reads CASTAQLAYNEQFF. The DNA for the CDR3 is TGCGCCAGCACAGCCCAATTAGCTTACAATGAGCAGTTCTTC.

The chain has TRBV5-6 and TRBJ1-5; D may be TRBD1 (6 bases). Trimming left V 4 bases short and J 9 bases short, with 26 bases between. The CDR3 contains 17 residues. Per the germline V gene, CDR1 is SGHDT and CDR2 is YYEEEE. In nucleotides, the CDR3 is TGTGCCAGCAGCCAGGGGAATGGGGTCTCCTTCATTGGGCCCCAGCATTTT. It specifies CASSQGNGVSFIGPQHF.

J is TRBJ1-5 and V is TRBV6-1, with D possibly matching TRBD1 (5 bases). The CDR3 has 15 residues. Germline CDR1 and CDR2: MNHNS and SASEGT. Trimming stripped 2 bases from V and 6 bases from J, with 14 bases between. The CDR3 protein is CASSESRVRSQPQHF. As DNA, the CDR3 is TGTGCCAGCAGTGAATCCAGGGTTCGGAGTCAGCCCCAGCATTTT.

The chain recombines TRBV6-1 with TRBJ1-2; D is undetermined. The V end was cut by 1 base, the J end by 8 bases, with 14 bases between. The CDR3 extends over 14 amino acids. Germline CDR1 MNHNS, CDR2 SASEGT. This CDR3 reads CASSEEGNARGYTF. CDR3 DNA: TGTGCCAGCAGTGAAGAAGGCAATGCCCGAGGCTACACCTTC.

The rearrangement uses TRBV4-3 and TRBJ2-3, with D tentatively TRBD2 (5 bases). The ends were cut back, 0 bases at V and 2 bases at J, with 15 bases in the middle. CDR3 length: 17 amino acids. Germline CDR1 LGHNA, CDR2 YSLEER. Here the CDR3 reads CASSQDPPADYTDTQYF. CDR3 sequence (DNA): TGCGCCAGCAGCCAAGACCCCCCCGCAGACTACACAGATACGCAGTATTTT.

The J gene is TRBJ2-1, the V gene TRBV11-3; TRBD2 matches 10 bases. The CDR3 is 15 residues long. The V gene's germline CDR1 is SGHNT and CDR2 YENEEA. The V segment lost 5 bases and the J segment 8 bases; nucleotides outside the gene matches: 9. This CDR3 is CASSLTSGDFDEQFF. The DNA of the CDR3 is TGTGCCAGCAGCCTAACTAGCGGGGACTTCGATGAGCAGTTCTTC.

The chain is built from TRBV19 and TRBJ1-2; D remains unclear. V shed 1 base and J shed 3 bases, with 6 bases lying between them. Germline lookup yields CDR1 LNHDA and CDR2 SQIVND (reference sequence). The CDR3 runs to 13 residues. The chain's CDR3 is CASSIGADYGYTF. CDR3 bases: TGTGCCAGTAGTATAGGGGCAGACTATGGCTACACCTTC.

The chain links TRBV7-9 to TRBJ2-7; D might be TRBD2 (6 bases). In germline, CDR1 is SEHNR, CDR2 FQNEAQ (reference sequence). The CDR3 spans 14 residues. V was cut by 5 bases and J by 3 bases, with 14 bases left in between. This CDR3 is CASSHGTPNYEQYF. The CDR3 DNA follows: TGTGCCAGCAGCCACGGGACTCCTAACTACGAGCAGTACTTC. The whole variable domain, remainder taken from reference TRBV7-9 and TRBJ2-7, is DTGVSQNPRHKITKRGQNVTFRCDPISEHNRLYWYRQTLGQGPEFLTYFQNEAQLEKSRLLSDRFSAERPKGSFSTLEIQRTEQGDSAMYLCASSHGTPNYEQYFGPGTRLTVT.

CDR3: CAISPGQGKGEQFF. The CDR3, as DNA: TGTGCCATCAGTCCGGGACAGGGGAAGGGTGAGCAGTTCTTC. The J gene is TRBJ2-1, the V gene TRBV10-3; 10 bases are a match to TRBD1. The CDR3 runs 14 residues. Germline CDR1 reads ENHRY; CDR2 reads SYGVKD. The J segment lost 9 bases and the V segment lost 5 bases, leaving 7 bases of the junction unmatched.

CDR3 amino acids: CASSQEVWNSPLHF. Here the CDR3 DNA reads TGTGCCAGCAGCCAAGAAGTTTGGAATTCACCCCTCCACTTT. The rearrangement joins TRBV14 to TRBJ1-6; D unclear. From germline, CDR1 is SGHDN and CDR2 FVKESK. V lost 0 bases and J 7 bases, leaving 7 bases between the germline ends. This CDR3 is built from 14 residues.

The chain combines TRBV7-9 with TRBJ2-3; 9 bases map to TRBD1. The CDR3 is 15 amino acids. Germline values: CDR1 SEHNR, CDR2 FQNEAQ (reference sequence). Losses at the gene ends were 6 bases for V and 1 base for J; bases not matched to a gene: 5. The CDR3 is CASSPGQGRTDTQYF. The CDR3 bases are TGTGCCAGCAGTCCCGGACAGGGGCGCACAGATACGCAGTATTTT.

The chain carries TRBV18 and TRBJ1-2, with D uncertain. Trimming took 0 bases from V and 0 from J, leaving 14 bases between them. CDR1 KGHSH and CDR2 LQKENI come from the germline V gene. CDR3 length: 17 amino acids. Here the CDR3 reads CASSPPFGEISNYGYTF. The CDR3 DNA sequence: TGTGCCAGCTCACCACCGTTCGGAGAGATTTCTAACTATGGCTACACCTTC.

The V and J genes are TRBV5-8 and TRBJ1-5; D call uncertain. The ends were cut back, 3 bases at V and 3 bases at J, with 7 bases in the middle. This CDR3 contains 13 residues. Germline V gene lookup returns CDR1 SGHTS and CDR2 YDEGEE. CDR3 sequence reads: CASSWAVNQPQHF. As DNA, the CDR3 is TGTGCCAGCAGCTGGGCAGTCAATCAGCCCCAGCATTTT.

The rearrangement links TRBV18 to TRBJ2-3, with 9 bases that match TRBD2. Germline trimming cut 3 bases from V and 3 bases from J; bases unmatched to any gene: 1. Looked up from germline, CDR1 is KGHSH and CDR2 is LQKENI. This CDR3 contains 14 residues. CDR3 nucleotide sequence: TGTGCCAGCTCACCGGCGGGAGGGACAGATACGCAGTATTTT. Its protein product is CASSPAGGTDTQYF.